This entry lists 30 T cell receptor beta chains sequenced from one sample in a study of shared clonotypes between healthy human individuals. Clones were sequenced by immunoSEQ multiplex PCR, and TCRdb holds only the in-frame ones, with some missing. The data hold roughly 1,100,000 clones, with 65% to 80% observed a single time. Sample: memory CD4+ T cells sorted from blood. Indicated subset: CD45RA-negative fraction. Receptors were obtained from a man younger than 35 in good health.

The rearrangement joins TRBV6-1 to TRBJ1-1; 8 bases are a match to TRBD1. CDR1 and CDR2 (germline): MNHNS, SASEGT. This CDR3 has 14 residues. The junction had 5 bases not matched to a gene; V was cut back by 5 bases and J by 3 bases. CDR3 sequence (DNA): TGTGCCAGCAGTCACAAGACAGGGGACACTGAAGCTTTCTTT. Amino acid sequence: CASSHKTGDTEAFF.

This clone was found a few times. The rearrangement joins TRBV7-9 to TRBJ1-6; no reliable D call. Germline V gives CDR1 SEHNR, CDR2 FQNEAQ (reference sequence). The CDR3 covers 13 residues. Trimming took off 0 bases at V and 10 bases at J, with 7 bases between the two ends. DNA for the CDR3: TGTGCCAGCAGCTTAGCAGAGGCCTCACCCCTCCACTTT. Residues: CASSLAEASPLHF.

The gene calls are TRBV2 and TRBJ2-1; no clear D gene. V lost 6 bases and J 0 bases, leaving 12 bases between the germline ends. Germline V lookup: CDR1 SNHLY, CDR2 FYNNEI. The length of the CDR3 is 15 residues. The CDR3 protein is CASSAGPSSYNEQFF. The CDR3 DNA reads TGTGCCAGCAGCGCCGGCCCCAGCTCCTACAATGAGCAGTTCTTC.

Here the CDR3 DNA reads TGTGCCAGCAGCCCAGTTGGTGTAACAGATACGCAGTATTTT. This codes for CASSPVGVTDTQYF. This chain connects TRBV11-2 to TRBJ2-3; D is unclear. Trimming took 5 bases from V and 3 from J, leaving 12 bases between them. The CDR3 consists of 14 residues. Per the germline V gene, CDR1 is SGHAT and CDR2 is FQNNGV.

The chain joins TRBV2 to TRBJ2-7; D is uncertain. V was clipped by 6 bases and J by 2 bases, with 11 bases between them. The CDR3 spans 13 residues. Looked up from germline, CDR1 is SNHLY and CDR2 is FYNNEI. This chain's CDR3 is CASRSDTTYEQYF. CDR3 bases: TGTGCCAGCAGATCTGACACCACCTACGAGCAGTACTTC.

This chain joins TRBV28 and TRBJ2-7, with D possibly matching TRBD1 (6 bases). V shed 7 bases and J shed 2 bases, with 12 bases lying between them. Germline V gives CDR1 MDHEN, CDR2 SYDVKM. The CDR3 spans 13 residues. This CDR3 reads CASNPPGAYEQYF. The CDR3 bases are TGTGCCAGCAACCCACCAGGGGCCTACGAGCAGTACTTC.

V and J are TRBV5-4 and TRBJ2-1, with 8 bases fitting TRBD2. Germline V lookup: CDR1 SGHNT, CDR2 YYREEE (reference sequence). With V trimmed by 1 base and J by 6 bases, 6 bases remained unmatched. The CDR3 totals 15 residues. This CDR3 reads CASSLRAGVLNEQFF. For the CDR3, the DNA is TGTGCCAGCAGCTTGCGAGCGGGAGTCCTCAATGAGCAGTTCTTC.

CDR3 loop: CASSLGDRRTDTQYF. CDR3 DNA: TGTGCCAGCTCACTGGGGGACAGGCGAACAGATACGCAGTATTTT. The rearrangement uses TRBV18 and TRBJ2-3, with TRBD1 identical over 8 bases. CDR1 and CDR2 from the germline V gene are KGHSH and LQKENI. Trimming removed 4 bases from V and 3 bases from J; junction bases left unmatched: 6. The CDR3 spans 15 residues. The variable domain in full, completed from reference TRBV18 and TRBJ2-3, reads NAGVMQNPRHLVRRRGQEARLRCSPMKGHSHVYWYRQLPEEGLKFMVYLQKENIIDESGMPKERFSAEFPKEGPSILRIQQVVRGDSAAYFCASSLGDRRTDTQYFGPGTRLTVL.

The rearrangement joins TRBV7-9 to TRBJ2-7; D remains ambiguous. The germline CDR1 and CDR2 sequences are SEHNR and FQNEAQ (reference sequence). V lost 5 bases and J 0 bases, leaving 14 bases between the germline ends. This CDR3 spans 15 amino acids. CDR3 nucleotide sequence: TGTGCCAGCAGCGAACAGCAGCGTCTCTCCTACGAGCAGTACTTC. Encoded protein: CASSEQQRLSYEQYF. Using reference TRBV7-9 and TRBJ2-7 for the parts outside the CDR3, the full variable domain is DTGVSQNPRHKITKRGQNVTFRCDPISEHNRLYWYRQTLGQGPEFLTYFQNEAQLEKSRLLSDRFSAERPKGSFSTLEIQRTEQGDSAMYLCASSEQQRLSYEQYFGPGTRLTVT.

The chain recombines TRBV29-1 with TRBJ2-5, with TRBD1 matching 8 bases. The J call may be faulty, since TRBJ2-7 better matches the DNA end. Germline-derived CDR1 and CDR2 are SQVTM and ANQGSEA. This CDR3 has 13 residues. DNA for the CDR3: TGCAGCGTTGAATACACAGGGGGAGACGAGCAGTACTTC. Its protein product is CSVEYTGGDEQYF.

This sequence joins TRBV5-1 and TRBJ2-3; D gene ambiguous. Between the trimmed V and J ends, which lost 6 bases and 4 bases, there was a span of 15 bases. The length of the CDR3 is 14 residues. Per germline, CDR1 SGHRS and CDR2 YFSETQ. The CDR3 nucleotides are TGCGCCAGCACCCTCGAGAAGGTGGCAGATACGCAGTATTTT. Its protein is CASTLEKVADTQYF.

In this sample, this clone turned up many times. The chain recombines TRBV5-4 with TRBJ1-6; TRBD1 is a possible D gene (6 bases). The V end was cut by 4 bases, the J end by 7 bases, with 18 bases between. The germline CDR1 and CDR2 sequences are SGHNT and YYREEE (reference sequence). The CDR3 has 16 residues. CDR3: CASSTRDTGPNSPLHF. CDR3 coding DNA: TGTGCCAGCAGCACCCGGGACACAGGGCCCAATTCACCCCTCCACTTT.

This sequence joins TRBV19 and TRBJ1-1; D is undetermined. The CDR3 covers 11 residues. Germline V gives CDR1 LNHDA, CDR2 SQIVND (reference sequence). Trimming took off 5 bases at V and 6 bases at J, with 7 bases between the two ends. The CDR3 reads CASSQFPEAFF. In DNA form, the CDR3 reads TGTGCCAGTAGTCAGTTCCCTGAAGCTTTCTTT.

V is TRBV7-9 and J is TRBJ2-2; D gene ambiguous. This CDR3 spans 15 amino acids. V dropped 1 base and J dropped 0 bases, with 6 bases sitting between them. Germline V gene data show CDR1 as SEHNR and CDR2 as FQNEAQ (reference sequence). The CDR3 DNA follows: TGTGCCAGCAGCTTAGATCTAGCGAACACCGGGGAGCTGTTTTTT. Residues: CASSLDLANTGELFF. Full variable domain (remainder filled in from reference TRBV7-9 and TRBJ2-2): DTGVSQNPRHKITKRGQNVTFRCDPISEHNRLYWYRQTLGQGPEFLTYFQNEAQLEKSRLLSDRFSAERPKGSFSTLEIQRTEQGDSAMYLCASSLDLANTGELFFGEGSRLTVL.

The rearrangement links TRBV7-6 to TRBJ1-1; no definite D call. V lost 1 base and J lost 4, with 4 bases in between. Germline CDR1 SGHVS, CDR2 FNYEAQ. CDR3 length: 12 amino acids. CDR3 nucleotides: TGTGCCAGCAGCTTAGATGGCACTGAAGCTTTCTTT. Translation: CASSLDGTEAFF.

The CDR3 nucleotides are TGTGCCAGCAGCCAAAACCGGGGAACCTACAATGAGCAGTTCTTC. Protein sequence: CASSQNRGTYNEQFF. The chain carries TRBV14 and TRBJ2-1, with D possibly being TRBD2 (5 bases). Trimming removed 2 bases at V and 2 bases at J, with 10 bases between. CDR1 and CDR2 from the germline V gene are SGHDN and FVKESK. This CDR3 is 15 amino acids long.

The chain combines TRBV4-3 with TRBJ2-5; tentatively, D is TRBD2 (6 bases). V dropped 1 base and J dropped 2 bases, with 14 bases sitting between them. The CDR3 has 16 amino acids. Germline V gene sequence: CDR1 LGHNA, CDR2 YSLEER. The CDR3 is CASSQAYGSGQETQYF. CDR3 nucleotides: TGCGCCAGCAGCCAAGCTTACGGGAGTGGACAAGAGACCCAGTACTTC.

This chain joins TRBV2 and TRBJ1-2, with 8 bases that match TRBD1. The CDR3 is 14 residues long. The V and J ends lost 7 bases and 0 bases, in that order; junction bases with no gene match: 4. Germline CDR1 and CDR2: SNHLY and FYNNEI. CDR3 nucleotides: TGTGCCAGCACCCTGGGACAGGCTAACTATGGCTACACCTTC. It specifies CASTLGQANYGYTF.

In regard to this clone: The same CDR3 arises from other DNA sequences in this sample as well. The chain links TRBV7-2 to TRBJ2-7; D is unclear. The CDR3 length is 12 residues. The V end was cut by 2 bases, the J end by 4 bases, with 6 bases between. CDR1 is SGHTA and CDR2 is FQGNSA in the germline V gene. CDR3 nucleotide sequence: TGTGCCAGCAGCTTATCGGTTTACGAGCAGTACTTC. Protein sequence: CASSLSVYEQYF.

The rearrangement links TRBV6-1 to TRBJ1-3; TRBD1 matches at 7 bases. The germline V gene has CDR1 MNHNS and CDR2 SASEGT. V was clipped by 4 bases and J by 2 bases; unmatched bases: 8. The length of the CDR3 is 16 residues. CDR3 region: CASSGDLTGAGNTIYF. DNA for the CDR3: TGTGCCAGCAGTGGAGACCTAACAGGGGCTGGAAACACCATATATTTT.

In regard to this clone: Other DNA sequences in the sample encode the same CDR3. V is TRBV5-1 and J is TRBJ2-7; D perhaps matches TRBD1 (5 bases). CDR1 and CDR2 from the germline V gene are SGHRS and YFSETQ. V was trimmed by 1 base and J by 1 base, leaving 6 bases between them. There are 13 residues in the CDR3. CDR3 residues: CASSLQGSYEQYF. DNA for the CDR3: TGCGCCAGCAGCTTGCAGGGATCCTACGAGCAGTACTTC.

This rearrangement joins TRBV5-4 to TRBJ2-5, with TRBD2 matching 12 bases. CDR1 and CDR2 (germline): SGHNT, YYREEE (reference sequence). V gave up 4 bases and J gave up 2 bases; unmatched junction bases: 3. CDR3 length: 15 residues. This chain's CDR3 is CASSTGLAGQETQYF. The CDR3, as DNA: TGTGCCAGCAGCACCGGACTAGCGGGACAAGAGACCCAGTACTTC.

The V and J genes are TRBV21-1 and TRBJ2-2; the table's D call, TRBD2, has no DNA check behind it. TRBV21-1 counts as a pseudogene. CDR3 size: 13 residues. CDR3 in amino acids: CASRRGRYGELFF. CDR3 bases: TGTGCCAGCAGGAGAGGGAGGTACGGGGAGCTGTTTTTT.

The CDR3 spells CASSQSTGKGLYSPLHF. CDR3 bases: TGCGCCAGCAGCCAGTCGACAGGGAAAGGTCTGTATTCACCCCTCCACTTT. J is TRBJ1-6 and V is TRBV23-1; 7 nucleotides match TRBD1. TRBV23-1 is identified as an open reading frame with a role that is uncertain. With V trimmed by 6 bases and J by 8 bases, 16 bases remained unmatched. The CDR3 spans 17 residues.

The V gene is TRBV30, the J gene TRBJ2-3; TRBD2 aligns across 9 bases. The V gene's germline CDR1 is GTSNPN and CDR2 SVGIG (reference sequence). The trim removed 2 bases at V and 3 bases at J, leaving 12 bases unmatched. This CDR3 contains 17 residues. CDR3 bases: TGTGCCTGGAGTCGTGGTTTAGGCGGGAGGGCAACAGATACGCAGTATTTT. Its protein product is CAWSRGLGGRATDTQYF. Supplemented by reference TRBV30 and TRBJ2-3, the full variable domain reads SQTIHQWPATLVQPVGSPLSLECTVEGTSNPNLYWYRQAAGRGLQLLFYSVGIGQISSEVPQNLSASRPQDRQFILSSKKLLLSDSGFYLCAWSRGLGGRATDTQYFGPGTRLTVL.

The chain uses TRBV19 and TRBJ1-5, with D possibly being TRBD1 (5 bases). V was shortened by 7 bases and J by 0 bases, with 22 bases between the two germline ends. Germline V gene sequence: CDR1 LNHDA, CDR2 SQIVND (reference sequence). The CDR3 covers 18 residues. The CDR3 sequence: CASNDPGTDAPSNQPQHF. CDR3 nucleotide sequence: TGTGCCAGTAACGACCCAGGGACGGACGCCCCTAGCAATCAGCCCCAGCATTTT.

About this clone: Other DNA sequences within the sample encode an identical CDR3. V and J are TRBV5-1 and TRBJ1-2; 8 bases are a match to TRBD1. The CDR3 has 15 residues. Germline V gene sequence: CDR1 SGHRS, CDR2 YFSETQ. V trimming: 0 bases; J trimming: 2 bases; junction bases outside the gene matches: 3. CDR3 protein: CASSLGGQGNYGYTF. CDR3 nucleotides: TGCGCCAGCAGCTTGGGAGGACAGGGCAACTATGGCTACACCTTC.

This rearrangement joins TRBV5-1 to TRBJ2-5; 12 nucleotides agree with TRBD2. The CDR3 totals 16 residues. Germline V lookup: CDR1 SGHRS, CDR2 YFSETQ. Trimming at V came to 4 bases and at J to 2 bases, leaving 6 bases not matched to a gene. CDR3 sequence (DNA): TGCGCCAGCAGCACCAGACTAGCGGGGGAACAAGAGACCCAGTACTTC. It is translated as CASSTRLAGEQETQYF.

Only a few counts were recorded for this clone. The sample carries other DNA sequences with the same CDR3. The J gene is TRBJ1-6, the V gene TRBV9; D is perhaps TRBD1 (5 bases). Per germline, CDR1 SGDLS and CDR2 YYNGEE. This CDR3 is 14 amino acids long. The V end lost 0 bases, the J end lost 10 bases, and 11 bases lay between the germline ends. The CDR3 reads CASSVAQARSPLHF. The CDR3, as DNA: TGTGCCAGCAGCGTAGCACAGGCTCGCTCACCCCTCCACTTT.

About this clone itself: This same CDR3 is encoded by further DNA sequences in the sample. V usage is TRBV6-1 and J usage is TRBJ2-1; 7 positions agree with TRBD2. The CDR3 sequence is 15 residues long. J was trimmed by 2 bases and V by 3 bases; bases with no gene match: 4. Looked up from germline, CDR1 is MNHNS and CDR2 is SASEGT. The DNA for the CDR3 is TGTGCCAGCAGTGACCTGGGAGGGCCCTACAATGAGCAGTTCTTC. Encoded protein: CASSDLGGPYNEQFF.